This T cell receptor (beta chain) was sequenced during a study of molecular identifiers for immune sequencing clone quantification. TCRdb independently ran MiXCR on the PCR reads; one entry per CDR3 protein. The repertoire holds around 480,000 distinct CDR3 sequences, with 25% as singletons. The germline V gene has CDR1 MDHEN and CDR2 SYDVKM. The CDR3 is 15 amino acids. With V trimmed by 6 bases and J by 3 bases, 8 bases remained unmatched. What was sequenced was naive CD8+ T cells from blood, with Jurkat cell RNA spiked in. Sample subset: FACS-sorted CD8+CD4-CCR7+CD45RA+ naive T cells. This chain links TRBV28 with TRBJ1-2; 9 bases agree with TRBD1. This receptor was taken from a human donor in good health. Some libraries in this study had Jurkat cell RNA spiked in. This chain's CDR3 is CASSLGQGLHYGYTF. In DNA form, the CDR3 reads TGTGCCAGCAGCCTAGGACAGGGGCTTCACTATGGCTACACCTTC.